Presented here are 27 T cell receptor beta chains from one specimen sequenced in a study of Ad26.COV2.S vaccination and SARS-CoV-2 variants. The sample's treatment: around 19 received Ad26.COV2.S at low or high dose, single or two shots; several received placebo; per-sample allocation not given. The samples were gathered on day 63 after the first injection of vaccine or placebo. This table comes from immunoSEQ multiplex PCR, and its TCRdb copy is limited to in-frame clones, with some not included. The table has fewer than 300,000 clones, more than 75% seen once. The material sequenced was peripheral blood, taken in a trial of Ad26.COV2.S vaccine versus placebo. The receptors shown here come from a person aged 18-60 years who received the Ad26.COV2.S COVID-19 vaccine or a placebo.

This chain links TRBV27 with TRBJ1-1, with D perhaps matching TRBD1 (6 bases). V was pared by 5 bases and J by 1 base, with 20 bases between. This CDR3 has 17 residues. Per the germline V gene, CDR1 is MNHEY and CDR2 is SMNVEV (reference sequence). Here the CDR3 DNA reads TGTGCCAGCAGTACAAGCCCCGACAGGTTTGCGAACACTGAAGCTTTCTTT. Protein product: CASSTSPDRFANTEAFF.

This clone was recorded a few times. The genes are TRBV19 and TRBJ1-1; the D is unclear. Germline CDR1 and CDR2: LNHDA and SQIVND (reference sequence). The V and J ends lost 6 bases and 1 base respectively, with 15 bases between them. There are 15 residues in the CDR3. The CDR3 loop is CASRSYANSNTEAFF. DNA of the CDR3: TGTGCCAGTAGGAGCTACGCCAATTCGAACACTGAAGCTTTCTTT.

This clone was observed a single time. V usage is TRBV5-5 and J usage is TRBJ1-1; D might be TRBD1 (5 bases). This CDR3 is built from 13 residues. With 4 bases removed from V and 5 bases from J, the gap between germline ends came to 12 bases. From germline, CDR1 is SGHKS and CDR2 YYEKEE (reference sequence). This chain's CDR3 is CASSRAGGTEAFF. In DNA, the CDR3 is TGTGCCAGCAGCCGAGCGGGGGGTACTGAAGCTTTCTTT.

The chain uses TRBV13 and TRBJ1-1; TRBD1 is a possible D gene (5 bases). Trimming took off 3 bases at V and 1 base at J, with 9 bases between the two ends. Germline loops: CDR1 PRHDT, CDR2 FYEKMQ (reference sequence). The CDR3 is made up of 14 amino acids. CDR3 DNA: TGTGCCAGCAGCTTCTCTCAGGGGAACACTGAAGCTTTCTTT. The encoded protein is CASSFSQGNTEAFF.

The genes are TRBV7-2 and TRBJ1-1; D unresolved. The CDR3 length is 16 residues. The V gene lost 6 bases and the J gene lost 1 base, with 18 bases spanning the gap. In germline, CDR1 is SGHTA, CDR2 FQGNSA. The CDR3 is CASSFQPHAGNTEAFF. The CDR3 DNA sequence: TGTGCCAGCAGTTTTCAACCCCATGCAGGGAACACTGAAGCTTTCTTT.

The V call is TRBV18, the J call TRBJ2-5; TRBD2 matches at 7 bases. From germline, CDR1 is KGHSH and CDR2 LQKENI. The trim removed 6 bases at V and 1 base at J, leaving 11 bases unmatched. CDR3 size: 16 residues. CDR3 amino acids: CASSLGLASGQETQYF. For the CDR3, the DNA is TGTGCCAGCTCCCTGGGACTCGCTAGCGGCCAAGAGACCCAGTACTTC.

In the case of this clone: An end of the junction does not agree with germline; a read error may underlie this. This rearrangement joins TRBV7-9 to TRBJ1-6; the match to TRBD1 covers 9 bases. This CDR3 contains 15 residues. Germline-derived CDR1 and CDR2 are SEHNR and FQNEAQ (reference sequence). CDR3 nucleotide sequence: TGTGTCAGCAGCTTAGGTGGGACAGGGAATTCACCCCTCCACTTT. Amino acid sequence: CVSSLGGTGNSPLHF.

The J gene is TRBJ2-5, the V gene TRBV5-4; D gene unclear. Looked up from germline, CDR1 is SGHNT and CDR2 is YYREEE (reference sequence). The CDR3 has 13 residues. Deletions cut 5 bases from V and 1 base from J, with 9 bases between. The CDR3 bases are TGTGCCAGCAGGTCGGGCGGCCAAGAGACCCAGTACTTC. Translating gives CASRSGGQETQYF.

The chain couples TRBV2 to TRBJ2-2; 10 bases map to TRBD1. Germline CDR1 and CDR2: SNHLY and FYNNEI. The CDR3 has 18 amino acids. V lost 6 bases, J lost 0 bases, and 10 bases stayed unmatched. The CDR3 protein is CASSEGQGWFSNTGELFF. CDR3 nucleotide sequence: TGTGCCAGCAGCGAGGGACAGGGGTGGTTTTCGAACACCGGGGAGCTGTTTTTT.

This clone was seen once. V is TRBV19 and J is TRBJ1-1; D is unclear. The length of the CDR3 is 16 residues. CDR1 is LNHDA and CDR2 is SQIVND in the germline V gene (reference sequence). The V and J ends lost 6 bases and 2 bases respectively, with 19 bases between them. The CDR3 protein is CASSEPRRGRNTEAFF. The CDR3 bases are TGTGCCAGTAGCGAACCCCGAAGAGGCAGAAACACTGAAGCTTTCTTT.

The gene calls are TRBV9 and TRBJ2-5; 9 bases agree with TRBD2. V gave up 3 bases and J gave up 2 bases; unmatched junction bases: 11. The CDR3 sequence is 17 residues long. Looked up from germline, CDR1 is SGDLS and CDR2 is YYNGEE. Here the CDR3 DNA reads TGTGCCAGCAGCGCCGGCGGTAGCGGGGGATTTCAAGAGACCCAGTACTTC. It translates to CASSAGGSGGFQETQYF. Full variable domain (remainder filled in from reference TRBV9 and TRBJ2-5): DSGVTQTPKHLITATGQRVTLRCSPRSGDLSVYWYQQSLDQGLQFLIQYYNGEERAKGNILERFSAQQFPDLHSELNLSSLELGDSALYFCASSAGGSGGFQETQYFGPGTRLLVL.

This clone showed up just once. CDR3 loop: CASSAGQGLDEQYF. CDR3 DNA sequence: TGTGCCAGCAGCGCCGGACAGGGGCTTGACGAGCAGTACTTC. V usage is TRBV9 and J usage is TRBJ2-7, with 9 bases that match TRBD1. There are 14 residues in the CDR3. The V gene's germline CDR1 is SGDLS and CDR2 YYNGEE. Trimming removed 3 bases from V and 5 bases from J; junction bases left unmatched: 6.

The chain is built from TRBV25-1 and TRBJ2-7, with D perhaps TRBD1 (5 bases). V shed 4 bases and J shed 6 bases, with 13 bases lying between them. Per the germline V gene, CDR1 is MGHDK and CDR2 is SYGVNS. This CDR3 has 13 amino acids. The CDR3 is CASSVGAPGEQYF. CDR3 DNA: TGTGCCAGCAGTGTTGGGGCCCCGGGCGAGCAGTACTTC.

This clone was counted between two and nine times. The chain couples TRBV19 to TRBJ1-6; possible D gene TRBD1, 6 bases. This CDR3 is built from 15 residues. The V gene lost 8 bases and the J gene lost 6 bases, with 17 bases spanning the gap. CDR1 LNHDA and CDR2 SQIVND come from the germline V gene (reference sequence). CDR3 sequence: CASHGGAGSNSPLHF. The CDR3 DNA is TGTGCCAGTCATGGGGGCGCGGGAAGTAATTCACCCCTCCACTTT. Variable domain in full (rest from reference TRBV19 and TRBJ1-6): DGGITQSPKYLFRKEGQNVTLSCEQNLNHDAMYWYRQDPGQGLRLIYYSQIVNDFQKGDIAEGYSVSREKKESFPLTVTSAQKNPTAFYLCASHGGAGSNSPLHFGNGTRLTVT.

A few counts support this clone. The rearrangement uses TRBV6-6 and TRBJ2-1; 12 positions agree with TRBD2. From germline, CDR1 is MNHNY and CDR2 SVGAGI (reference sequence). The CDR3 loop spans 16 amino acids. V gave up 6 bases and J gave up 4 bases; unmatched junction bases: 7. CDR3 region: CASSTPSGRGYNEQFF. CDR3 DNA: TGTGCCAGCAGCACCCCTAGCGGGAGGGGATACAATGAGCAGTTCTTC.

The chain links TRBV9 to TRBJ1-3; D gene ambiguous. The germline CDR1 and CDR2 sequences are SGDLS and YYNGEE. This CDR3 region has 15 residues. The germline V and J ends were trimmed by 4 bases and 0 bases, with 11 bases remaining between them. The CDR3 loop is CASSTRGSSGNTIYF. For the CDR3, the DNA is TGTGCCAGCAGCACCCGCGGCAGCTCTGGAAACACCATATATTTT.

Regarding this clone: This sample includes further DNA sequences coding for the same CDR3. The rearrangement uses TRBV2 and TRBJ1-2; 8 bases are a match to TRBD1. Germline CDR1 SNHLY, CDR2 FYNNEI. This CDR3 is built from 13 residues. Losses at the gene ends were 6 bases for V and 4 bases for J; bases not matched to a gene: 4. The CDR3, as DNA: TGTGCCAGCAGCGTGGGACAGGTCTATGGCTACACCTTC. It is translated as CASSVGQVYGYTF.

The CDR3 DNA reads as TGTGCCAGCAGCTTGGCCAGTCGAGAGACCCAGTACTTC. Protein sequence: CASSLASRETQYF. The chain employs TRBV5-5 and TRBJ2-5; D unclear. Germline lookup yields CDR1 SGHKS and CDR2 YYEKEE (reference sequence). V gave up 0 bases and J gave up 4 bases, with 7 bases separating them. CDR3 length: 13 residues.

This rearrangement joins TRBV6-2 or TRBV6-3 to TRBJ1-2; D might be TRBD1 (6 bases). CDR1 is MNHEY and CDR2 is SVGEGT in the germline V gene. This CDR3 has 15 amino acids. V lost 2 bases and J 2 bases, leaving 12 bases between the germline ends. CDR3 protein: CASSYTAGDNYGYTF. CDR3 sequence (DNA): TGTGCCAGCAGTTACACGGCAGGGGACAACTATGGCTACACCTTC.

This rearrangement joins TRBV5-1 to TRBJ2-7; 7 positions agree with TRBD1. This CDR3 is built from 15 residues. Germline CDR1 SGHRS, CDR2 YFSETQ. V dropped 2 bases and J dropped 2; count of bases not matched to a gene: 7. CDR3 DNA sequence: TGCGCCAGCAGCTTCTCGGGACAGCCCACCTACGAGCAGTACTTC. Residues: CASSFSGQPTYEQYF.

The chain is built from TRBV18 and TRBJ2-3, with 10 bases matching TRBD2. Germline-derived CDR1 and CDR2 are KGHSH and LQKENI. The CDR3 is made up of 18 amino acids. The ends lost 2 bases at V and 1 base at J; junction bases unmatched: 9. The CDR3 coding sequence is TGTGCCAGCTCACCAGAGGGTCAGCGGGGGGGCGGCACAGATACGCAGTATTTT. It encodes CASSPEGQRGGGTDTQYF.

CDR3 coding DNA: TGTGCCACCAGCGGGGGGACAGCGAACTATGGCTACACCTTC. Translated: CATSGGTANYGYTF. The chain links TRBV15 to TRBJ1-2; 7 positions match TRBD1. Per the germline V gene, CDR1 is LNHNV and CDR2 is YYDKDF (reference sequence). This CDR3 spans 14 amino acids. J lost 2 bases, V lost 5 bases, and 5 bases had no gene match. Full variable domain (remainder filled in from reference TRBV15 and TRBJ1-2): DAMVIQNPRYQVTQFGKPVTLSCSQTLNHNVMYWYQQKSSQAPKLLFHYYDKDFNNEADTPDNFQSRRPNTSFCFLDIRSPGLGDTAMYLCATSGGTANYGYTFGSGTRLTVV.

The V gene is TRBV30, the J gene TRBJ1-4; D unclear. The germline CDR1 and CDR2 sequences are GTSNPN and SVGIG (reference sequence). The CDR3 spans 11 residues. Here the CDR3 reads CLGVKDEKLFF. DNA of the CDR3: TGTTTGGGAGTTAAAGATGAAAAACTGTTTTTT. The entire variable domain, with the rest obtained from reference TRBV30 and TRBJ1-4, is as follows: SQTIHQWPATLVQPVGSPLSLECTVEGTSNPNLYWYRQAAGRGLQLLFYSVGIGQISSEVPQNLSASRPQDRQFILSSKKLLLSDSGFYLCLGVKDEKLFFGSGTQLSVL.

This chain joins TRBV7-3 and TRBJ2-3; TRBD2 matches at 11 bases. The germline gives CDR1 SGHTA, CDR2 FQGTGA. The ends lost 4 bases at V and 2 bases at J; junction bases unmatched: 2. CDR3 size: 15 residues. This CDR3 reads CASSSSGGHTDTQYF. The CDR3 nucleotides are TGTGCCAGCAGCTCTAGCGGGGGGCACACAGATACGCAGTATTTT.

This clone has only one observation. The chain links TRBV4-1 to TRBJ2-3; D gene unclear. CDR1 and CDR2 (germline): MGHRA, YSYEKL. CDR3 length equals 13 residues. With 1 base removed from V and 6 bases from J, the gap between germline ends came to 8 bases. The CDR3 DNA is TGCGCCAGCAGCCAAGTGTTGGGGGATACGCAGTATTTT. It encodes CASSQVLGDTQYF.

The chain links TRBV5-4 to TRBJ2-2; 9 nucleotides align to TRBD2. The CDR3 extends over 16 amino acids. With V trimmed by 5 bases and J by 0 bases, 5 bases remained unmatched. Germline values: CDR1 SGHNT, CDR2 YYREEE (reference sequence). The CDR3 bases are TGTGCCAGCAGGGATAGCGGGGGAGCGAACACCGGGGAGCTGTTTTTT. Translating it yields CASRDSGGANTGELFF.

The CDR3 region is CASTEQGTYNSPLHF. Written as DNA, the CDR3 is TGTGCCAGCACCGAACAGGGGACTTATAATTCACCCCTCCACTTT. The V and J genes are TRBV6-6 and TRBJ1-6; TRBD1 agrees at 7 bases. This CDR3 comprises 15 residues. Germline V gene data show CDR1 as MNHNY and CDR2 as SVGAGI (reference sequence). After removal of 7 bases from V and 4 bases from J, the junction contained 7 bases not matched to a gene.